This paragraph reports one TCR beta chain. PCR involved 60 Vbeta and 13 Jbeta primers. Assay used: immunoSEQ multiplex PCR; TCRdb lists only in-frame clones, some missing. The table for this sample gives around 130,000 clones. The sample belongs to a study of cytomegalovirus exposure and HLA in healthy donors. Whole-study context: A prior study identified over 100 million unique TCR beta sequences from 190 million or so T cells.

The CDR3 is 15 residues long. V shed 7 bases and J shed 4 bases, with 19 bases lying between them. The germline CDR1 and CDR2 sequences are LNHDA and SQIVND (reference sequence). The rearrangement joins TRBV19 to TRBJ1-2; D possibly corresponds to TRBD1 (5 bases). This receptor was obtained from a woman aged 60-75 years in good health and CMV-seronegative. The source material was PBMCs. The CDR3 here is CASTEGVAGIYGYTF. The CDR3 DNA reads as TGTGCCAGTACCGAAGGCGTGGCAGGGATCTATGGCTACACCTTC.